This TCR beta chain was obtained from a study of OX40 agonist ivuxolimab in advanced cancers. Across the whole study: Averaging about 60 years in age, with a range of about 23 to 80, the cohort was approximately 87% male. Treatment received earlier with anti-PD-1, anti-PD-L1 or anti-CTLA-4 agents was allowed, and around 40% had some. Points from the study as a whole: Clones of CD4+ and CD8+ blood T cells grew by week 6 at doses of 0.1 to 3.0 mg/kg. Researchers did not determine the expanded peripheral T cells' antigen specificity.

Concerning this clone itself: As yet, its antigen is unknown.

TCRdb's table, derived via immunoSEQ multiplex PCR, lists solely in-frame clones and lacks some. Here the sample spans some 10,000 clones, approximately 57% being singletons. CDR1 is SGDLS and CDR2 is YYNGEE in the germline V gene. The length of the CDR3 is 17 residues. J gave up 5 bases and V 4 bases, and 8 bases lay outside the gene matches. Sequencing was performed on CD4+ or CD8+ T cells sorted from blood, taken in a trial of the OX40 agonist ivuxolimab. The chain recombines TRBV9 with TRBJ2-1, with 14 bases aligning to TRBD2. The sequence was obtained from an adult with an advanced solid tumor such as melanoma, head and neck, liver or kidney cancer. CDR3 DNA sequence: TGTGCCAGCAGCTTCGGACTAGCGGGAGGCTATGACAATGAGCAGTTCTTC. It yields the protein CASSFGLAGGYDNEQFF.